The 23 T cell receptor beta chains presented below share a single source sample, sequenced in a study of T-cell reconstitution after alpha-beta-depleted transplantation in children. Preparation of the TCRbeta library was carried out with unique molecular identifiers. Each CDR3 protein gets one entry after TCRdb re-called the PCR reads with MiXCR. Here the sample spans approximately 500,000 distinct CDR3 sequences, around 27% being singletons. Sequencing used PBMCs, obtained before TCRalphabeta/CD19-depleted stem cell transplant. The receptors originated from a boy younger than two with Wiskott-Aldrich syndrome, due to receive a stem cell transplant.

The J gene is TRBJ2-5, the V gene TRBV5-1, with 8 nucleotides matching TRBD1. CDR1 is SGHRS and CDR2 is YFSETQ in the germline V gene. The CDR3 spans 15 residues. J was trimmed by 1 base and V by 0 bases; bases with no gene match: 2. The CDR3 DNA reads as TGCGCCAGCAGCTTGGGGGACAGGACCCAAGAGACCCAGTACTTC. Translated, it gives CASSLGDRTQETQYF.

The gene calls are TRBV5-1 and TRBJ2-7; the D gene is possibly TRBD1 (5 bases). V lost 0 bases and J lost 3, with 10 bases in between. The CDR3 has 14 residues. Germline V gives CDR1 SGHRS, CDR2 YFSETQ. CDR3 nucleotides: TGCGCCAGCAGCTTGGGACAGCAACTCTACGAGCAGTACTTC. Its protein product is CASSLGQQLYEQYF.

The CDR3 region has the DNA TGTGCCAGCCAGGGGGCGAGGTACGAGCAGTACTTC. This translates into CASQGARYEQYF. V usage is TRBV28 and J usage is TRBJ2-7; 8 bases map to TRBD1. The CDR3 is 12 amino acids. J gave up 4 bases and V 8 bases, and 4 bases lay outside the gene matches. Germline V gene data show CDR1 as MDHEN and CDR2 as SYDVKM.

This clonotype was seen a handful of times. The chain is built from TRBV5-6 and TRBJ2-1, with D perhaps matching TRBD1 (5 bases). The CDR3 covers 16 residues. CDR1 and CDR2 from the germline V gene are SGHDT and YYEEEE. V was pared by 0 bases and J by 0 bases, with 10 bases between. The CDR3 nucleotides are TGTGCCAGCAGCTTGGAATGGGGCCGCTCCTACAATGAGCAGTTCTTC. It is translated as CASSLEWGRSYNEQFF.

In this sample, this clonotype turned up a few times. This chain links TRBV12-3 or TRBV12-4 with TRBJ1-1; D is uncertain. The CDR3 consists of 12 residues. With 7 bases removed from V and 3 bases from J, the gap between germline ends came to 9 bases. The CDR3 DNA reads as TGTGCCAGCACCATCGGTTACACTGAAGCTTTCTTT. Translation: CASTIGYTEAFF.

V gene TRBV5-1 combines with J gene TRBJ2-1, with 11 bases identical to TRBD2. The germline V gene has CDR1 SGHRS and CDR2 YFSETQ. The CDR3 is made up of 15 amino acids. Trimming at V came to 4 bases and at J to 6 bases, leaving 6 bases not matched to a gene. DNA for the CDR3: TGCGCCAGCAGCGTGACCGGGACTAGCGGCAATGAGCAGTTCTTC. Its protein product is CASSVTGTSGNEQFF. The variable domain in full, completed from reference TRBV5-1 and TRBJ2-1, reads KAGVTQTPRYLIKTRGQQVTLSCSPISGHRSVSWYQQTPGQGLQFLFEYFSETQRNKGNFPGRFSGRQFSNSRSEMNVSTLELGDSALYLCASSVTGTSGNEQFFGPGTRLTVL.

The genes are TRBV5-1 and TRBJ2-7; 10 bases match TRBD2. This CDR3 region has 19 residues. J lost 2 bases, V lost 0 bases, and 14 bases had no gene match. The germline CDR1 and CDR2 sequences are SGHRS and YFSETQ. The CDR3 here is CASSLGGLAVEAFAYEQYF. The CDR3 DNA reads TGCGCCAGCAGCTTGGGCGGACTAGCGGTAGAGGCTTTCGCCTACGAGCAGTACTTC.

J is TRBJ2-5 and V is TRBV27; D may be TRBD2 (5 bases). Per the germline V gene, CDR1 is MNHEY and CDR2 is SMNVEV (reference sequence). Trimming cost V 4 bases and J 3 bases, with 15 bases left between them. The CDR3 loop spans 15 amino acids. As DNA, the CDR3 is TGTGCCAGCAGTTCGGGCAGGTTCGGGGAAGAGACCCAGTACTTC. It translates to CASSSGRFGEETQYF.

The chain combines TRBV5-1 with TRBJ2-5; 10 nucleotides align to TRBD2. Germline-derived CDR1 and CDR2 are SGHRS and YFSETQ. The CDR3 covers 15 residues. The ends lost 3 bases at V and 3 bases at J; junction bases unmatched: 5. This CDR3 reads CASSSGLADEETQYF. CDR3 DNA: TGCGCCAGCAGCTCCGGACTAGCGGACGAAGAGACCCAGTACTTC.

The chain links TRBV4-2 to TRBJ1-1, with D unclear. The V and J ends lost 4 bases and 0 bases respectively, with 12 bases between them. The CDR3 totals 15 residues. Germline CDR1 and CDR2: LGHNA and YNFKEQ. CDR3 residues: CASSRGLVMNTEAFF. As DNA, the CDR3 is TGTGCCAGCAGCCGCGGACTGGTGATGAACACTGAAGCTTTCTTT.

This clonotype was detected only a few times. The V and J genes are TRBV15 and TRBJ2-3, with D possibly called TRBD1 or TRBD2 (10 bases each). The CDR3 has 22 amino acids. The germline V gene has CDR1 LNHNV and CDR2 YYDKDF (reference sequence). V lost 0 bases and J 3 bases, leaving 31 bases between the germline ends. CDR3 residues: CATSREGQGYGLAGVRTDTQYF. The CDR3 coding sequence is TGTGCCACCAGCAGAGAGGGACAGGGGTATGGGCTAGCGGGAGTAAGGACAGATACGCAGTATTTT.

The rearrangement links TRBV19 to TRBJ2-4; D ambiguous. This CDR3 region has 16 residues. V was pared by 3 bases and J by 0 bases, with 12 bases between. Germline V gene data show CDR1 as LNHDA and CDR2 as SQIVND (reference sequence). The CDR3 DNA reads TGTGCCAGTAGTATCTCTCTAGGGCTAGCCAAAAACATTCAGTACTTC. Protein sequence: CASSISLGLAKNIQYF.

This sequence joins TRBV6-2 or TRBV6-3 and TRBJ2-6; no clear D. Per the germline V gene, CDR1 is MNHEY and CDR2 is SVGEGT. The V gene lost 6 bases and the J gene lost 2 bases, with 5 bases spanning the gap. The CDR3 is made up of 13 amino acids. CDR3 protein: CASSDPGANVLTF. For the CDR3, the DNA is TGTGCCAGCAGCGACCCTGGGGCCAACGTCCTGACTTTC.

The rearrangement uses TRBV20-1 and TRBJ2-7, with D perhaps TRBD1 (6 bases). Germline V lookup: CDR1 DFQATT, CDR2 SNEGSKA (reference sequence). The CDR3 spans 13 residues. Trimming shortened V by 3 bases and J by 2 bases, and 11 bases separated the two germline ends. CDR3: CSASWGPTYEQYF. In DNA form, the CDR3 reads TGCAGTGCTAGCTGGGGGCCAACCTACGAGCAGTACTTC.

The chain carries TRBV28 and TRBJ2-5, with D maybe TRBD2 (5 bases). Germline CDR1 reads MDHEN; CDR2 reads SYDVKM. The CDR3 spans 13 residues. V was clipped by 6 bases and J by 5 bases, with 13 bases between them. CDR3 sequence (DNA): TGTGCCAGCAGCTTTTTTGGCGGGGAGACCCAGTACTTC. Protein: CASSFFGGETQYF.

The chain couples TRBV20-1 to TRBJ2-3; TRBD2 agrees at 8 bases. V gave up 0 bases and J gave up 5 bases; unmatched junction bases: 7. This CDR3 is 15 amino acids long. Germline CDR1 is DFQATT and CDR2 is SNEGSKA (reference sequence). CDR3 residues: CSARDAGGVVDTQYF. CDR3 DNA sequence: TGCAGTGCTAGAGACGCGGGAGGTGTGGTAGATACGCAGTATTTT.

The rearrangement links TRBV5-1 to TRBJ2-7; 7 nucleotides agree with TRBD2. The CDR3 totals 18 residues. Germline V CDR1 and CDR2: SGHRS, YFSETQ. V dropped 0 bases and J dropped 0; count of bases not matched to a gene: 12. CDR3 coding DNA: TGCGCCAGCAGCTTGGATTTGCGGCTAGCGGAGATCTCCTACGAGCAGTACTTC. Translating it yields CASSLDLRLAEISYEQYF.

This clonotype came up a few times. This CDR3 reads CASRTAGTRGEQYF. CDR3 sequence (DNA): TGTGCCAGCAGAACCGCCGGGACTAGGGGCGAGCAGTACTTC. The chain recombines TRBV2 with TRBJ2-7; the match to TRBD2 covers 8 bases. J gave up 6 bases and V 6 bases, and 10 bases lay outside the gene matches. CDR1 SNHLY and CDR2 FYNNEI come from the germline V gene. The CDR3 has 14 residues.

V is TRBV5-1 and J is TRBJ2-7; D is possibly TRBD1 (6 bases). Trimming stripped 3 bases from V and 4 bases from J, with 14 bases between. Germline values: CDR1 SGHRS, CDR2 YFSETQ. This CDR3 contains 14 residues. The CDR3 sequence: CASSSDSRWYEQYF. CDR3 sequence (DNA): TGCGCCAGCAGCTCGGACAGCAGATGGTACGAGCAGTACTTC. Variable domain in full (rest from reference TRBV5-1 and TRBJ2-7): KAGVTQTPRYLIKTRGQQVTLSCSPISGHRSVSWYQQTPGQGLQFLFEYFSETQRNKGNFPGRFSGRQFSNSRSEMNVSTLELGDSALYLCASSSDSRWYEQYFGPGTRLTVT.

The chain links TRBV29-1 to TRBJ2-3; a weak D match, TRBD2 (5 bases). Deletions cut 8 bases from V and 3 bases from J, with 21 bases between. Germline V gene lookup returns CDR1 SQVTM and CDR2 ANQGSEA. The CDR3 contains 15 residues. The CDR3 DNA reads TGCAGCTATGGCGTGTCAGCGGAAACTACAGATACGCAGTATTTT. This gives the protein CSYGVSAETTDTQYF.

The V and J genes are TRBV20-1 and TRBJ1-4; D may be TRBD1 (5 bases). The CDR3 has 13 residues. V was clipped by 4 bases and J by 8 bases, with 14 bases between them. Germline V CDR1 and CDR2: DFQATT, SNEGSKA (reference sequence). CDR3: CSAKTGRDEKLFF. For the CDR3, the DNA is TGCAGTGCTAAAACCGGGAGGGACGAAAAACTGTTTTTT.

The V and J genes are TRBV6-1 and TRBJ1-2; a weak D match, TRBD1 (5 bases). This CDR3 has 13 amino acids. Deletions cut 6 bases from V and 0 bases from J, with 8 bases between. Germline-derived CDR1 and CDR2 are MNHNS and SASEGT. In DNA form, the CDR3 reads TGTGCCAGCAGGCCGGGGGCTAACTATGGCTACACCTTC. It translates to CASRPGANYGYTF.

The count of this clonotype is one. This CDR3 reads CSARDSKGVGTEAFF. The CDR3 region has the DNA TGCAGTGCTAGAGATTCGAAGGGGGTTGGGACTGAAGCTTTCTTT. This rearrangement joins TRBV20-1 to TRBJ1-1; D perhaps matches TRBD1 (6 bases). CDR3 length: 15 amino acids. V was shortened by 0 bases and J by 5 bases, with 16 bases between the two germline ends. Germline V gene data show CDR1 as DFQATT and CDR2 as SNEGSKA (reference sequence).